The following is a T cell receptor beta chain sequence with its context. What it binds is not known. These data originate in a study of OX40 agonist ivuxolimab in advanced cancers. The study, taken as a whole, reports: The work left the antigen specificity of expanded peripheral T cells undetermined.

Sequencing was performed with immunoSEQ multiplex PCR; in TCRdb, only in-frame clones are kept and a portion is missing. The table has more than 90,000 clones, approximately 83% seen once; the top ten hold over 1.3%. This TCR came from an adult with an advanced solid tumor such as melanoma, head and neck, liver or kidney cancer. Sequencing was performed on CD4+ or CD8+ T cells sorted from blood, taken in a trial of the OX40 agonist ivuxolimab.

CDR3 region: CASSLSTLGVREQFF. DNA for the CDR3: TGTGCCAGCAGTCTCAGCACCCTGGGAGTTCGCGAGCAGTTCTTC. The gene calls are TRBV27 and TRBJ2-1; TRBD2 might be the D (5 bases). The CDR3 covers 15 residues. Between the trimmed V and J ends, which lost 5 bases and 10 bases, there was a span of 21 bases. The germline V gene encodes CDR1 MNHEY and CDR2 SMNVEV (reference sequence).